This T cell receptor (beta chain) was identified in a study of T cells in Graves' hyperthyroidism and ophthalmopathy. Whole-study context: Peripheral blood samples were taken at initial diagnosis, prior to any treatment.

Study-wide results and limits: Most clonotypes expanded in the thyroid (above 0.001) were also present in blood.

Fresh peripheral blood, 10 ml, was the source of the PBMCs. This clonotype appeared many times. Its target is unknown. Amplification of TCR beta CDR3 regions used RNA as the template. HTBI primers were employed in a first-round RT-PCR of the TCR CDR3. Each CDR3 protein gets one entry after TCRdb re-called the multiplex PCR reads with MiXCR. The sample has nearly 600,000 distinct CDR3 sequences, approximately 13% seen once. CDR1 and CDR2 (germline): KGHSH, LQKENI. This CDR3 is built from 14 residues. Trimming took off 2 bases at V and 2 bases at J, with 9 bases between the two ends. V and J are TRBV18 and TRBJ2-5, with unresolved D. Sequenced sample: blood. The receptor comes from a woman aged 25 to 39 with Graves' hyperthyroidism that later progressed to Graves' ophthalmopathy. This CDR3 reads CASSPMSPQETQYF. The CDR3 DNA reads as TGTGCCAGCTCACCAATGTCCCCTCAAGAGACCCAGTACTTC.